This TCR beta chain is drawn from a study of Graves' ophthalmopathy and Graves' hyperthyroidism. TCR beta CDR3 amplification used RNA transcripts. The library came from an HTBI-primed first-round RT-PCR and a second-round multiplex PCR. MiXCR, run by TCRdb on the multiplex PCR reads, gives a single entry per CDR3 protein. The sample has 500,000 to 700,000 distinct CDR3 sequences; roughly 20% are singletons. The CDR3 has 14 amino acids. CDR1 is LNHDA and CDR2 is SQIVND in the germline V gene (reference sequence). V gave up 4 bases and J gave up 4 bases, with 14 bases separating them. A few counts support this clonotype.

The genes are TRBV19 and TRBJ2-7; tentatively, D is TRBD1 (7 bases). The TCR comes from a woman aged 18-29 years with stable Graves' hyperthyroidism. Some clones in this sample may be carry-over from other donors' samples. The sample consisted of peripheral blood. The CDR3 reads CASSTPTGRYEQYF. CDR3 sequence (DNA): TGTGCCAGTAGTACTCCGACAGGGAGGTACGAGCAGTACTTC.